The rows below give T cell receptor beta chains drawn from one sample of a study of shared clonotypes between healthy human individuals. Libraries were prepared by immunoSEQ multiplex PCR; TCRdb keeps only in-frame clonotypes and omits some of them. Of about 380,000 clones in the sample, 90% to 98% were seen once. The sample comprised memory CD8+ T cells sorted from blood. The receptors were sampled from a man aged 25 to 40 in good health. Each CDR3 is given with its conserved first and last residue. Fields, in order: D gene, J gene, V gene, clone size, CDR3 protein, CDR3 DNA. A D gene is named only where the DNA matches it firmly. Some rows have no size entry. The others give once, few or many, or a class for an expanded clone.

D: -; J: TRBJ2-2; V: TRBV6-1; size: -; CDR3: CASSEGASLAGELFF; DNA: TGTGCCAGCAGTGAAGGGGCTAGCCTGGCCGGGGAGCTGTTTTTT
D: -; J: TRBJ2-7; V: TRBV7-9; size: -; CDR3: CASSLGPGNEQYF; DNA: TGTGCCAGCAGCTTAGGGCCAGGGAACGAGCAGTACTTC
D: -; J: TRBJ2-7; V: TRBV4-1; size: -; CDR3: CASSQDLAGLNYEQYF; DNA: TGCGCCAGCAGCCAAGATCTTGCGGGACTGAACTACGAGCAGTACTTC
D: -; J: TRBJ2-5; V: TRBV29-1; size: -; CDR3: CSVENFQSQETQYF; DNA: TGCAGCGTCGAGAATTTCCAGTCCCAAGAGACCCAGTACTTC
D: -; J: TRBJ2-1; V: TRBV2; size: -; CDR3: CAMTGTTNEQFF; DNA: TGTGCCATGACTGGGACCACGAATGAGCAGTTCTTC
D: TRBD2; J: TRBJ2-5; V: TRBV7-9; size: -; CDR3: CASSFASGFQETQYF; DNA: TGTGCCAGCAGCTTCGCTAGCGGATTCCAAGAGACCCAGTACTTC
D: -; J: TRBJ2-3; V: TRBV7-8; size: -; CDR3: CASSRGYSQGSDTQYF; DNA: TGTGCCAGCAGCCGGGGATACTCGCAGGGGTCAGATACGCAGTATTTT
D: TRBD2; J: TRBJ2-1; V: TRBV6-1; size: -; CDR3: CASREQGLAKFF; DNA: TGTGCCAGCAGAGAACAAGGACTAGCGAAGTTCTTC
D: -; J: TRBJ1-2; V: TRBV28; size: -; CDR3: CASSPTRGNNYGYTF; DNA: TGTGCCAGCAGTCCAACCAGGGGAAACAACTATGGCTACACCTTC
D: -; J: TRBJ2-4; V: TRBV19; size: -; CDR3: CASSGLAKNIQYF; DNA: TGTGCCAGTAGTGGTTTAGCCAAAAACATTCAGTACTTC
D: TRBD1; J: TRBJ2-3; V: TRBV7-9; size: once; CDR3: CASSLRGTGGTDTQYF; DNA: TGTGCCAGCAGCTTAAGGGGGACAGGGGGCACAGATACGCAGTATTTT
D: -; J: TRBJ1-5; V: TRBV6-1; size: -; CDR3: CASSEFGGAGFNQPQHF; DNA: TGTGCCAGCAGTGAATTTGGAGGGGCAGGCTTTAATCAGCCCCAGCATTTT
D: TRBD2; J: TRBJ2-1; V: TRBV7-8; size: few; CDR3: CASSPYSGNGEQFF; DNA: TGTGCCAGCAGCCCATATAGCGGGAACGGGGAGCAGTTCTTC
D: TRBD2; J: TRBJ2-7; V: TRBV11-2; size: -; CDR3: CASSRRLAGLLSYEQYF; DNA: TGTGCCAGCAGCCGACGACTAGCGGGCCTTCTCTCCTACGAGCAGTACTTC
D: -; J: TRBJ1-1; V: TRBV11-2; size: -; CDR3: CASSPRGDTEAFF; DNA: TGTGCCAGCAGCCCGCGGGGGGACACTGAAGCTTTCTTT
D: -; J: TRBJ2-6; V: TRBV28; size: -; CDR3: CASSSWTDPSGANVLTF; DNA: TGTGCCAGCAGTTCATGGACGGACCCCTCTGGGGCCAACGTCCTGACTTTC
D: -; J: TRBJ1-1; V: TRBV28; size: -; CDR3: CASSFGRTEAFF; DNA: TGTGCCAGCAGTTTTGGACGTACAGAAGCTTTCTTT
D: -; J: TRBJ2-7; V: TRBV2; size: -; CDR3: CASSVTVVYEQYF; DNA: TGTGCCAGCAGTGTGACAGTCGTCTACGAGCAGTACTTC
D: -; J: TRBJ2-2; V: TRBV9; size: -; CDR3: CASTLQGNTGELFF; DNA: TGTGCCAGCACGCTGCAGGGTAACACCGGGGAGCTGTTTTTT
D: -; J: TRBJ1-1; V: TRBV6-1; size: -; CDR3: CASSESYLKQAAFF; DNA: TGTGCCAGCAGTGAATCTTACTTGAAACAGGCCGCTTTCTTT
D: -; J: TRBJ2-7; V: TRBV6-6; size: -; CDR3: CASSYGESTTSYEQYF; DNA: TGTGCCAGCAGTTACGGTGAAAGTACCACTTCCTACGAGCAGTACTTC
D: -; J: TRBJ2-1; V: TRBV5-1; size: -; CDR3: CASSSSSKEQFF; DNA: TGCGCCAGCAGCTCCTCGTCAAAGGAGCAGTTCTTC
D: -; J: TRBJ2-4; V: TRBV14; size: -; CDR3: CASSLHRDIGYF; DNA: TGTGCCAGCAGCCTACACCGGGACATTGGGTACTTC
D: -; J: TRBJ2-1; V: TRBV28; size: once; CDR3: CASSSPLASYNEQFF; DNA: TGTGCCAGCAGTTCCCCCTTAGCCTCCTACAATGAGCAGTTCTTC
D: TRBD2; J: TRBJ2-7; V: TRBV2; size: -; CDR3: CASSDGPGLAGGCYF; DNA: TGTGCCAGCAGCGATGGACCGGGACTAGCGGGGGGGTGCTACTTC
D: -; J: TRBJ1-2; V: TRBV6-5; size: -; CDR3: CASTPDSFYGYTF; DNA: TGTGCCAGCACCCCCGACAGTTTCTATGGCTACACCTTC
D: TRBD2; J: TRBJ2-3; V: TRBV5-1; size: once; CDR3: CASSWGLAEGYTQYF; DNA: TGCGCCAGCAGCTGGGGACTAGCGGAAGGGTATACGCAGTATTTT
D: -; J: TRBJ2-1; V: TRBV7-2; size: -; CDR3: CASSLSSAISYNEQFF; DNA: TGTGCCAGCAGCCTGTCTAGCGCTATCTCCTACAATGAGCAGTTCTTC
D: -; J: TRBJ2-1; V: TRBV7-9; size: -; CDR3: CASSPPGGYNEQFF; DNA: TGTGCCAGCAGCCCGCCCGGGGGCTACAATGAGCAGTTCTTC
D: -; J: TRBJ2-7; V: TRBV11-2; size: -; CDR3: CASSLGRALRNYEQYF; DNA: TGTGCCAGCAGCTTAGGCCGCGCTTTACGGAACTACGAGCAGTACTTC
D: -; J: TRBJ2-1; V: TRBV6-1; size: -; CDR3: CASNGYYNEQFF; DNA: TGTGCCAGCAATGGGTACTACAATGAGCAGTTCTTC
D: TRBD2; J: TRBJ2-3; V: TRBV5-4; size: -; CDR3: CASSDTSGRRTDTQYF; DNA: TGTGCCAGCAGCGACACTAGCGGGAGACGCACAGATACGCAGTATTTT
D: -; J: TRBJ2-1; V: TRBV2; size: -; CDR3: CASSGVAGSEFF; DNA: TGTGCCAGCAGTGGGGTGGCGGGGTCGGAGTTCTTC
D: -; J: TRBJ2-7; V: TRBV28; size: -; CDR3: CASSTFGQSYEQYF; DNA: TGTGCCAGCAGTACTTTTGGACAGTCCTACGAGCAGTACTTC
D: -; J: TRBJ2-5; V: TRBV28; size: -; CDR3: CASSLQQETQYF; DNA: TGTGCCAGCAGTTTACAGCAAGAGACCCAGTACTTC
D: -; J: TRBJ2-7; V: TRBV7-2; size: -; CDR3: CASSLALLGEQYF; DNA: TGTGCCAGCAGCTTAGCATTGTTGGGCGAGCAGTACTTC
D: -; J: TRBJ2-1; V: TRBV4-2; size: -; CDR3: CASGPPRNEQFF; DNA: TGTGCCAGCGGTCCCCCCCGGAATGAGCAGTTCTTC
D: TRBD1; J: TRBJ2-6; V: TRBV9; size: -; CDR3: CASSAGDRAQRANVLTF; DNA: TGTGCCAGCAGCGCAGGGGACAGGGCCCAGCGGGCCAACGTCCTGACTTTC
D: -; J: TRBJ2-2; V: TRBV10-3; size: -; CDR3: CAIRQGLDTGELFF; DNA: TGTGCCATCAGGCAGGGGTTGGACACCGGGGAGCTGTTTTTT
D: -; J: TRBJ2-5; V: TRBV15; size: -; CDR3: CATSRVQVGETQYF; DNA: TGTGCCACCAGCAGAGTCCAGGTCGGGGAGACCCAGTACTTC
D: TRBD1; J: TRBJ1-2; V: TRBV30; size: -; CDR3: CAWSGGQGGYGYTF; DNA: TGTGCCTGGAGTGGGGGACAGGGAGGGTATGGCTACACCTTC
D: -; J: TRBJ2-7; V: TRBV10-2; size: -; CDR3: CASSGGVAYEQYF; DNA: TGCGCCAGCAGCGGGGGAGTTGCGTACGAGCAGTACTTC